This TCR beta chain was sequenced in a study of blood T cells in healthy people across ages. Study background: Template switching picked up about one barcoded beta molecule for each two T cells.

This clonotype has only a few counts. The target antigen is unknown. Through a sample-barcoded 5' primer and a J-beta primer mix, a second PCR was run for 7 to 11 cycles. TCRdb used MiXCR to reprocess the 5' RACE reads, holding one entry per CDR3 protein. The repertoire has 780,000 or so distinct CDR3 sequences, more than 55% of them found once; the top ten carry approximately 24%. Study-level findings and limits: Researchers deemed the diversity estimates from one million T cells underestimates.

The CDR3 totals 14 residues. V was pared by 6 bases and J by 3 bases, with 15 bases between. This chain uses TRBV12-3 or TRBV12-4 with TRBJ2-7; D remains unclear. The receptor was derived from a man between 35 and 55 years old in good health. Sequencing input: blood. The CDR3 protein is CASSRSPKVYEQYF. CDR3 sequence (DNA): TGTGCCAGCAGCCGCTCCCCCAAGGTCTACGAGCAGTACTTC.